A selection of T cell receptor beta chains follows, all from one sample in a study of response to subunit inactivated influenza vaccine. Each CDR3 protein gets one entry after TCRdb re-called the RT-PCR reads with MiXCR. The data contain hundreds of thousands of distinct CDR3 sequences, around 8% of them singletons. The sample was PBMCs from blood, taken roughly 24 months after vaccination. The receptors here all came from a man between 50 and 70 years old who received an inactivated influenza vaccine. Both conserved end residues are part of each CDR3. Each record gives: J gene, V gene, CDR3 protein.

TRBJ1-4 TRBV12-3/TRBV12-4 CASSLETGLGKLFF
TRBJ2-7 TRBV4-3 CASSQVAGGAYEQYF
TRBJ2-1 TRBV10-3 CAISERWDSIYNEQFF
TRBJ1-3 TRBV12-3/TRBV12-4 CASSQKTGLRNTIYF
TRBJ1-6 TRBV5-1 CASGGNSPLHF
TRBJ2-7 TRBV7-9 CASSLAGTASGEQYF
TRBJ2-5 TRBV9 CASSVEDRDYETQYF
TRBJ2-1 TRBV6-5 CASSYGENNEQFF
TRBJ2-7 TRBV27 CASSQTGFLSEQYF
TRBJ2-4 TRBV24-1 CATSVPPWGAKNIQYF
TRBJ1-1 TRBV12-3/TRBV12-4 CASGFSLEAFF
TRBJ2-1 TRBV12-3/TRBV12-4 CASRSQNRVGQFF
TRBJ2-1 TRBV20-1 CSARASGGGYNEQFF
TRBJ2-7 TRBV15 CATSRVGGTDSYEQYF
TRBJ2-5 TRBV4-2 CTSSRSGPQETQYF
TRBJ1-4 TRBV4-1 CASSREDRGGEKLFF
TRBJ2-1 TRBV4-3 CASSQDSRIAYNEQFF
TRBJ1-2 TRBV20-1 CSAMIGLAYGYTF
TRBJ2-2 TRBV18 CASSPLKGTGELFF
TRBJ1-1 TRBV7-9 CASSDYPGQTNTEAFF
TRBJ2-3 TRBV20-1 CSARSVPSTDTQYF
TRBJ2-7 TRBV20-1 CSARKSGRSSEQYF
TRBJ2-3 TRBV12-3/TRBV12-4 CASSSSGGHVDTQYF
TRBJ2-3 TRBV9 CASSVALSDTQYF
TRBJ1-3 TRBV27 CASSQSQGARNTIYF
TRBJ2-1 TRBV7-2 CASSSRLGNHQHNEQFF